This T cell receptor beta chain derives from a study of OX40 agonist ivuxolimab in advanced cancers. Background on the study: Aged roughly 23 to 79 with a mean of 60 years, they were around 79% male.

On this clone: Antigen unknown.

The germline V gene encodes CDR1 MGHDK and CDR2 SYGVNS. V lost 11 bases, J lost 3 bases, and 6 bases stayed unmatched. This CDR3 contains 13 residues. Generated by immunoSEQ multiplex PCR, the TCRdb table keeps only in-frame clones and is missing some. The sample has roughly 56,000 clones; approximately 85% are singletons. Study-level points and caveats: Among some nonresponders, normalized T-cell clonal expansion was also low.

This TCR was recovered from an adult with an advanced solid tumor such as melanoma, head and neck, liver or kidney cancer. The rearrangement uses TRBV25-1 and TRBJ2-5, with 10 bases identical to TRBD2. Sequenced here: CD4+ or CD8+ T cells sorted from blood, sampled in a trial of the OX40 agonist ivuxolimab. CDR3 nucleotide sequence: TGTGCCGGGGCCCTAGCGGGGGAAGAGACCCAGTACTTC. Protein: CAGALAGEETQYF.